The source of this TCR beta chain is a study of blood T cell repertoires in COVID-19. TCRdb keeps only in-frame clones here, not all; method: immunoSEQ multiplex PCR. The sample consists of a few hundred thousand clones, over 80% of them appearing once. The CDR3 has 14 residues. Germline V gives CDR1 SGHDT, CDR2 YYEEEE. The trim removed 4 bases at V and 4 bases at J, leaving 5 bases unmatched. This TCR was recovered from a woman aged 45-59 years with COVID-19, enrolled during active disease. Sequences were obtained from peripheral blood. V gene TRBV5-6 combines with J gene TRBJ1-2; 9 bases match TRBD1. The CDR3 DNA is TGTGCCAGCAGCCTAACAGGGGGCAGCTATGGCTACACCTTC. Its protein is CASSLTGGSYGYTF.